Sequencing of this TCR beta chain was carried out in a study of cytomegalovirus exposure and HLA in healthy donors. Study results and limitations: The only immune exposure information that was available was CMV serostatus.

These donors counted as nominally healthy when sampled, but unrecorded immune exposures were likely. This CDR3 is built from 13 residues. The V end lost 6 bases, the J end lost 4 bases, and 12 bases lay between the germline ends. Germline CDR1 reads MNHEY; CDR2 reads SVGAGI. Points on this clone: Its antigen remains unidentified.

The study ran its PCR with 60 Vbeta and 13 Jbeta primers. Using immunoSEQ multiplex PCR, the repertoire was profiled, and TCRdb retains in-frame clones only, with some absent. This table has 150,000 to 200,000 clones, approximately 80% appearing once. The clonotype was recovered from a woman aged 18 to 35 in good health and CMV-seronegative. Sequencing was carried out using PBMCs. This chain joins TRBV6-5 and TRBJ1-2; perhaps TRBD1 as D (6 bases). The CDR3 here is CASRRTAGYGYTF. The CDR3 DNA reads TGTGCCAGCAGACGGACAGCCGGCTATGGCTACACCTTC.